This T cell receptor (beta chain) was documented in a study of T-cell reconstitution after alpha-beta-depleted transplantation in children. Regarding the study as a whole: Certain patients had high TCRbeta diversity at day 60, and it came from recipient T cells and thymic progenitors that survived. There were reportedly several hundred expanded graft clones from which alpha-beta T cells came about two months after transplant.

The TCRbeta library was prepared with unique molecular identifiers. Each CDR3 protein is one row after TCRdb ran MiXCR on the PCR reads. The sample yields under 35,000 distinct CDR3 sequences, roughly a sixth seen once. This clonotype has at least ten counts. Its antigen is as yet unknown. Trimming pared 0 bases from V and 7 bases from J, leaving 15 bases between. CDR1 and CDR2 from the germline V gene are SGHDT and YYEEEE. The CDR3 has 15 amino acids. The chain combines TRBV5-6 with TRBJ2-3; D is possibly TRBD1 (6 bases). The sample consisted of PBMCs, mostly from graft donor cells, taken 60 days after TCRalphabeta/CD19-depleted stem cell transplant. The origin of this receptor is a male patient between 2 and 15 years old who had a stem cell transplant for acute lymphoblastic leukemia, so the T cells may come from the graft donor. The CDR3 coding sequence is TGTGCCAGCAGCTTGGGGACGGGGACATGGAATACGCAGTATTTT. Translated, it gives CASSLGTGTWNTQYF.